Listed below are T cell receptor beta chains from one sample, sequenced in a study of blood T cells in healthy people across ages. TCRdb re-derived calls from the 5' RACE reads in MiXCR, one entry per CDR3 protein. The data contain approximately 940,000 distinct CDR3 sequences, around 48% of them singletons. The specimen was blood. All receptors come from a man aged 30 to 39 in good health. Both conserved end residues are part of each CDR3. D genes are given only for firm matches. Not all rows give a size; the values are once, few, many and, for expanded clones, a class.

abundance	v_gene	len	d_gene	j_gene	CDR3nt	CDR3aa
.	TRBV5-1	13	TRBD1	TRBJ1-2	TGCGCCAGCAGCACCGACAGGGCCCATGGCTACACCTTC	CASSTDRAHGYTF
.	TRBV4-1	14	.	TRBJ2-7	TGCGCCAGCAGCCGTTGGGGCAGGGATTACGAGCAGTACTTC	CASSRWGRDYEQYF
.	TRBV28	18	.	TRBJ2-3	TGTGCCAGCAGTCCCTGGAGCGAGCGGGCCGCTGGGACAGATACGCAGTATTTT	CASSPWSERAAGTDTQYF
.	TRBV4-1	18	TRBD1	TRBJ2-7	TGCGCCAGCAGCCAAGATCTGGGGCAGGACAGGGGGCACCACGAGCAGTACTTC	CASSQDLGQDRGHHEQYF
.	TRBV2	12	.	TRBJ2-1	TGTGCCAGCAGAATTAGGTACAATGAGCAGTTCTTC	CASRIRYNEQFF
.	TRBV28	15	TRBD1	TRBJ2-5	TGTGCCAGCAGTTCCCCACAGGGGATAAGGGAGACCCAGTACTTC	CASSSPQGIRETQYF
.	TRBV28	15	.	TRBJ1-6	TGTGCCAGCAGCCCGTGGGGCAGCGAGAATTCACCCCTCCACTTT	CASSPWGSENSPLHF
.	TRBV6-1	15	.	TRBJ1-2	TGTGCCAGCAGTAAAGCAGTGGGGCAGATTATTGGCTACACCTTC	CASSKAVGQIIGYTF
.	TRBV20-1	14	.	TRBJ2-7	TGCAGTGCTAGAATAGCATCGGGCAGGTCCGAGCAGTACTTC	CSARIASGRSEQYF
.	TRBV29-1	17	TRBD2	TRBJ2-2	TGCAGCGTATGCGGACTAGCGGGGGGAGATGGCACCGGGGAGCTGTTTTTT	CSVCGLAGGDGTGELFF
few	TRBV3-1	16	.	TRBJ2-1	TGTGCCAGCAGCCAAGAGAAGGGGCGTGGATACAATGAGCAGTTCTTC	CASSQEKGRGYNEQFF
once	TRBV9	14	.	TRBJ2-1	TGTGCCAGCAGCGACGGACTACCCTCCAGAGAGCAGTTCTTC	CASSDGLPSREQFF
.	TRBV27	13	.	TRBJ2-5	TGTGCCATCAAAGACTGGCAACAAGAGACCCAGTACTTC	CAIKDWQQETQYF
.	TRBV20-1	14	.	TRBJ2-7	TGCAGTGCTAGAGATAGGTCCAACTCCTACGAGCAGTACTTC	CSARDRSNSYEQYF
once	TRBV2	14	.	TRBJ1-5	TGTGCCAGCAGCCGGGACAAGATTTATCAGCCCCAGCATTTT	CASSRDKIYQPQHF
.	TRBV20-1	15	TRBD2	TRBJ2-3	TGCAGTGCTAGGAATAGCGGGGGGGTTGGAGATACGCAGTATTTT	CSARNSGGVGDTQYF
few	TRBV7-3	15	.	TRBJ2-1	TGTGCCAGCAGCCCAGTTGCGCACGGAGGGGGTGAGCAGTTCTTC	CASSPVAHGGGEQFF
.	TRBV5-1	14	.	TRBJ2-5	TGCGCCAGCAGTCTTGACCCCACATCGGGGACCCAGTACTTC	CASSLDPTSGTQYF
.	TRBV6-2/TRBV6-3	12	TRBD1	TRBJ2-1	TGTGCCAGCAGCTCGAGGGGGCGTGAGCAGTTCTTC	CASSSRGREQFF
few	TRBV12-3/TRBV12-4	15	TRBD1	TRBJ2-7	TGTGCCAGCAGTTTAGCGGGGGACAGGTCCTACGAGCAGTACTTC	CASSLAGDRSYEQYF
.	TRBV2	12	TRBD1	TRBJ1-5	TGTGCCAGCAGGGGACAGAATCAGCCCCAGCATTTT	CASRGQNQPQHF
few	TRBV5-1	15	TRBD2	TRBJ2-6	TGCGCCAGCAGCGAACTAGCGTCCGGGGCCAACGTCCTGACTTTC	CASSELASGANVLTF
once	TRBV15	20	TRBD1	TRBJ1-5	TGTGCCACCAGCAGAGTGGGAGGACAGGGGGCTTTCTATAGCAATCAGCCCCAGCATTTT	CATSRVGGQGAFYSNQPQHF
.	TRBV6-5	14	.	TRBJ2-1	TGTGCCAGCAGTTGGACGAGCTCCTACAATGAGCAGTTCTTC	CASSWTSSYNEQFF
.	TRBV5-1	14	TRBD1	TRBJ2-5	TGTGCCAGCAGCTCCGGGACAGGGAAAGAGACCCAGTACTTC	CASSSGTGKETQYF
.	TRBV4-1	18	TRBD1	TRBJ2-1	TGCGCCAGCAGCCAAGAGGTTGGGGGACAGGGTGCCTACAATGAGCAGTTCTTC	CASSQEVGGQGAYNEQFF
few	TRBV6-1	14	TRBD2	TRBJ2-7	TGTGCCAGCGGGCCCGGGACTACTCTCTACGAGCAGTACTTC	CASGPGTTLYEQYF
.	TRBV28	14	TRBD1	TRBJ1-2	TGTGCCAGCAGTTTAGGAGGACAGGGGGATGGCTACACCTTC	CASSLGGQGDGYTF
.	TRBV29-1	16	TRBD2	TRBJ2-1	TGCAGCGTTGAATCCCCCAATAGCGGGAGTCCCAATGAGCAGTTCTTC	CSVESPNSGSPNEQFF
.	TRBV7-9	17	TRBD2	TRBJ2-1	TGTGCCAGCAGCCCAGGGACTAGCGGGGGGGCCTACAATGAGCAGTTCTTC	CASSPGTSGGAYNEQFF
few	TRBV28	16	TRBD1	TRBJ1-5	TGTGCCAGCAGTTTAGGGACAGGGTGGAACAATCAGCCCCAGCATTTT	CASSLGTGWNNQPQHF
.	TRBV29-1	12	.	TRBJ1-1	TGCAGCGTTTGGACTGAGAGGACTGAAGCTTTCTTT	CSVWTERTEAFF